Listed below are T cell receptor beta chains from one sample, sequenced in a study of T-cell reconstitution after alpha-beta-depleted transplantation in children. TCRdb re-derived calls from the PCR reads in MiXCR, one entry per CDR3 protein. The table includes about 610,000 distinct CDR3 sequences, roughly 10% detected once. The specimen comprised PBMCs from the stem cell graft donor, sampled from the stem cell graft. The receptors were sampled from a human donor who donated a stem cell graft to a child with acute myeloid leukemia. CDR3s include the opening cysteine and the closing phenylalanine or tryptophan. Each record gives: V gene, clone size, J gene, D gene, CDR3 protein, CDR3 DNA. D genes are given only for firm matches. The size entry is marked missing in some rows and otherwise reads once, few, many or a size class.

TRBV10-3,NA,TRBJ2-5,TRBD1,CAISSRDRETQYF,TGTGCCATCAGTTCCCGGGACAGGGAGACCCAGTACTTC
TRBV20-1,NA,TRBJ2-7,NA,CSATFRVLGEQYF,TGCAGTGCTACTTTCAGGGTATTGGGGGAGCAGTACTTC
TRBV14,few,TRBJ1-4,NA,CASSQVDSLREKLFF,TGTGCCAGCAGCCAAGTGGACAGTCTGAGGGAAAAACTGTTTTTT
TRBV30,NA,TRBJ1-5,TRBD1,CAWSVGGKDQPQHF,TGTGCCTGGAGTGTAGGGGGCAAGGATCAGCCCCAGCATTTT
TRBV24-1,NA,TRBJ2-2,NA,CATSVPGTTGELFF,NA
TRBV18,NA,TRBJ2-3,NA,CASSLQTTRASTDTQYF,TGTGCCAGCTCACTCCAAACCACCCGAGCTAGCACAGATACGCAGTATTTT
TRBV5-5,few,TRBJ2-7,NA,CASSPGAAPYEQYF,TGTGCCAGCAGCCCCGGGGCTGCCCCCTACGAGCAGTACTTC
TRBV29-1,NA,TRBJ1-2,TRBD1,CSVVGEDETGGKTNYGYTF,TGCAGCGTTGTAGGGGAAGATGAGACAGGGGGTAAAACTAACTATGGCTACACCTTC
TRBV7-9,NA,TRBJ2-7,NA,CASIPHEQYF,TGTGCCAGCATCCCTCACGAGCAGTACTTC
TRBV12-3/TRBV12-4,many,TRBJ2-7,NA,CASSPRDTSYEQYF,TGTGCCAGCAGCCCCCGGGACACCAGCTACGAGCAGTACTTC
TRBV4-2,few,TRBJ2-5,NA,CASSQVYAETQYF,TGTGCCAGCAGCCAGGTCTATGCAGAGACCCAGTACTTC
TRBV4-2,many,TRBJ2-1,TRBD2,CASSLRGASGDNEQFF,TGTGCCAGCAGCCTAAGGGGTGCTAGCGGGGACAATGAGCAGTTCTTC
TRBV29-1,many,TRBJ2-7,NA,CSVEGGAGANEQYF,TGCAGCGTTGAAGGCGGGGCAGGGGCTAACGAGCAGTACTTC
TRBV5-1,NA,TRBJ2-3,NA,CASSPEGAPSASTDTQYF,TGCGCCAGCAGCCCAGAGGGCGCTCCAAGTGCTAGCACAGATACGCAGTATTTT
TRBV28,few,TRBJ1-1,TRBD1,CASVSGGMNTEAFF,TGTGCCAGCGTCTCAGGGGGAATGAACACTGAAGCTTTCTTT
TRBV20-1,NA,TRBJ2-7,TRBD1,CSARAGQGFYEQYF,TGCAGTGCTAGGGCGGGACAGGGGTTCTACGAGCAGTACTTC
TRBV20-1,NA,TRBJ2-7,NA,CSASSPNSYEQYF,TGCAGTGCTAGCTCTCCCAACTCCTACGAGCAGTACTTC
TRBV30,few,TRBJ2-1,TRBD1,CAWRDRVERMGNEQFF,TGTGCCTGGAGGGACAGGGTTGAGAGGATGGGTAATGAGCAGTTCTTC
TRBV7-3,NA,TRBJ2-3,TRBD2,CASSLRGGDPPTDTQYF,TGTGCCAGCAGCTTAAGGGGGGGAGACCCTCCCACAGATACGCAGTATTTT
TRBV4-2,many,TRBJ2-2,NA,CASSQRARTTGELFF,TGTGCCAGCAGCCAAAGGGCGCGCACAACCGGGGAGCTGTTTTTT
TRBV10-3,many,TRBJ2-6,TRBD2,CAITLLAGAPWANVLTF,TGTGCCATCACCTTACTAGCGGGGGCCCCCTGGGCCAACGTCCTGACTTTC
TRBV7-8,NA,TRBJ2-3,NA,CASRTSSTDTQYF,TGTGCCAGCAGAACGTCTAGCACAGATACGCAGTATTTT
TRBV28,many,TRBJ1-2,NA,CASQDRALYGYTF,TGTGCCAGCCAAGACAGAGCTCTCTATGGCTACACCTTC
TRBV4-3,few,TRBJ2-2,NA,CASSQEGGTGELFF,TGCGCCAGCAGCCAAGAAGGGGGAACCGGGGAGCTGTTTTTT
TRBV7-3,NA,TRBJ2-7,NA,CASSLECEQYF,TGTGCCAGCAGCTTAGAATGCGAGCAGTACTTC
TRBV15,many,TRBJ2-7,NA,CATSRRQGYEQYF,TGTGCCACCAGCAGACGGCAGGGGTACGAGCAGTACTTC
TRBV3-1,few,TRBJ2-1,TRBD2,CASSHYFGLADNEQFF,TGTGCCAGCAGCCACTACTTCGGACTAGCGGACAATGAGCAGTTCTTC
TRBV3-1,few,TRBJ2-1,NA,CASSQGGETYNEQFF,TGTGCCAGCAGCCAAGGGGGGGAAACCTACAATGAGCAGTTCTTC
TRBV3-1,few,TRBJ2-1,TRBD2,CASSPAMLAGLTNEQFF,TGTGCCAGCAGCCCCGCAATGCTAGCGGGATTAACCAATGAGCAGTTCTTC
TRBV6-5,NA,TRBJ1-2,NA,CASSYSPTVNYGYTF,TGTGCCAGCAGTTACTCCCCGACGGTTAACTATGGCTACACCTTC
TRBV5-1,few,TRBJ2-4,NA,CASSLVGLKNIQYF,TGCGCCAGCAGCTTGGTCGGGCTCAAAAACATTCAGTACTTC
TRBV10-3,NA,TRBJ2-5,NA,CAISALQTLQETQYF,TGTGCCATCAGCGCCCTCCAGACACTACAAGAGACCCAGTACTTC
TRBV5-5,NA,TRBJ2-2,NA,CASSLAPTGNTGELFF,TGTGCCAGCAGCTTGGCCCCGACAGGGAACACCGGGGAGCTGTTTTTT
TRBV20-1,many,TRBJ2-5,TRBD2,CSARPTGSGSRQETQYF,TGCAGTGCTAGACCTACCGGTAGCGGGAGTAGGCAAGAGACCCAGTACTTC
TRBV20-1,NA,TRBJ2-7,TRBD1,CSGQGELRPYEQYF,TGCAGTGGTCAGGGGGAACTACGGCCCTACGAGCAGTACTTC